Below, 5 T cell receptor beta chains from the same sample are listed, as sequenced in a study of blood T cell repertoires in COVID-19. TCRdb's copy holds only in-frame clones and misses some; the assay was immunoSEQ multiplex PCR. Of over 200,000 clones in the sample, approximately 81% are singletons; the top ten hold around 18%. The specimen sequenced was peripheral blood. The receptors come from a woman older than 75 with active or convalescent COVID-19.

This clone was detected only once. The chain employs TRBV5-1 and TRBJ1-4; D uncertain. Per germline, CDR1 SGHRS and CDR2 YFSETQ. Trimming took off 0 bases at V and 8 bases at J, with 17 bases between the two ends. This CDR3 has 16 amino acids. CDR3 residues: CASSLDGFIGAEKLFF. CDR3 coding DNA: TGCGCCAGCAGCTTGGACGGATTTATAGGAGCCGAAAAACTGTTTTTT.

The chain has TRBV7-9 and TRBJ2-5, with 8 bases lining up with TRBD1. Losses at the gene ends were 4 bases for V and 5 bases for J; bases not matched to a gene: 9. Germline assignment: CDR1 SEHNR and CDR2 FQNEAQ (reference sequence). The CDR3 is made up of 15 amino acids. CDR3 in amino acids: CASSWGDRGYETQYF. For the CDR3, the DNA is TGTGCCAGCAGCTGGGGAGACAGGGGTTATGAGACCCAGTACTTC.

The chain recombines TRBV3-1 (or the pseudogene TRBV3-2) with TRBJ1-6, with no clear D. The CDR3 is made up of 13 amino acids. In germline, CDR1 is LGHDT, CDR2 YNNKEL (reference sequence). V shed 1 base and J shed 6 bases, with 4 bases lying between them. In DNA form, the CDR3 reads TGTGCCAGCAGCCAAGCTAGTAATTCACCCCTCCACTTT. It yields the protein CASSQASNSPLHF.

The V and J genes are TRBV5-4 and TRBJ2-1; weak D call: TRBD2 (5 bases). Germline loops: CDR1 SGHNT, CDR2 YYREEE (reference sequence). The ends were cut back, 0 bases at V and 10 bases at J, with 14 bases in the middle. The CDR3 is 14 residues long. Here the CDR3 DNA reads TGTGCCAGCAGCTTGGAAACGGGGTCCCACGAGCAGTTCTTC. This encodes CASSLETGSHEQFF.

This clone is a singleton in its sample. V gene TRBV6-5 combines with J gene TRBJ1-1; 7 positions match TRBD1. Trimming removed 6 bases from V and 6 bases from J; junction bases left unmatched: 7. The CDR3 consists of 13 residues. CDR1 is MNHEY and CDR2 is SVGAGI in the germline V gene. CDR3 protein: CASRTGVHAEAFF. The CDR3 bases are TGTGCCAGCAGAACAGGGGTGCACGCTGAAGCTTTCTTT.